The 7 T cell receptor beta chains below come from one sample, sequenced in a study of T cell responses to AZD1222 COVID-19 vaccine. The data were produced by immunoSEQ multiplex PCR, yet TCRdb's version contains in-frame clones alone and is incomplete. The sample contains 150,000 to 200,000 clones, around 94% of which appear only once. The sample consisted of peripheral blood, taken 28 days after the second AZD1222 dose. These receptors were collected from an adult who received the AZD1222 COVID-19 vaccine.

The chain has TRBV6-5 and TRBJ2-7; TRBD2 matches 12 bases. The CDR3 consists of 15 residues. J was trimmed by 2 bases and V by 6 bases; bases with no gene match: 5. Germline V lookup: CDR1 MNHEY, CDR2 SVGAGI. The CDR3 loop reads CASSPASGRAYEQYF. The CDR3 DNA reads as TGTGCCAGCAGCCCCGCTAGCGGGAGGGCCTACGAGCAGTACTTC.

This clone was recorded only once. The chain uses TRBV7-9 and TRBJ2-1; 8 positions match TRBD1. CDR1 and CDR2 from the germline V gene are SEHNR and FQNEAQ (reference sequence). The CDR3 sequence is 16 residues long. Trimming took 5 bases from V and 0 from J; bases not matched to a gene: 6. The CDR3 region is CASSPGQGLSYNEQFF. Written as DNA, the CDR3 is TGTGCCAGCAGCCCCGGACAGGGTCTCTCCTACAATGAGCAGTTCTTC.

V gene TRBV23-1 combines with J gene TRBJ1-2, with unresolved D. TRBV23-1 is an open reading frame whose function is uncertain. This CDR3 is built from 16 residues. V lost 0 bases and J lost 2, with 13 bases in between. CDR3 residues: CASSQSWQPRNYGYTF. The CDR3 DNA reads TGCGCCAGCAGTCAATCGTGGCAGCCCCGCAACTATGGCTACACCTTC.

This clone came up a few times. CDR3 sequence (DNA): TGTGCCAGCAGCCCCCCGGGATTACGGGGGATGAACACTGAAGCTTTCTTT. Protein product: CASSPPGLRGMNTEAFF. The gene calls are TRBV13 and TRBJ1-1, with D possibly TRBD1 on 5 matching bases. CDR3 size: 17 residues. V shed 5 bases and J shed 0 bases, with 19 bases lying between them. Germline loops: CDR1 PRHDT, CDR2 FYEKMQ (reference sequence).

The V and J genes are TRBV5-1 and TRBJ1-1; TRBD1 aligns across 10 bases. The CDR3 loop spans 17 amino acids. Germline V gene sequence: CDR1 SGHRS, CDR2 YFSETQ. V shed 4 bases and J 1 base; nucleotides not matched to a gene: 10. CDR3 DNA sequence: TGCGCCAGCAGCAGCCGGGACAGGGGTCCTACGAACACTGAAGCTTTCTTT. The encoded protein is CASSSRDRGPTNTEAFF.

This sequence joins TRBV29-1 and TRBJ1-2; 7 nucleotides match TRBD1. CDR1 SQVTM and CDR2 ANQGSEA come from the germline V gene. This CDR3 region has 13 residues. V shed 7 bases and J 4 bases; nucleotides not matched to a gene: 9. The CDR3 sequence is CSASMGQRYGYTF. In DNA, the CDR3 is TGCAGCGCTTCAATGGGACAGCGCTATGGCTACACCTTC.

V and J are TRBV7-9 and TRBJ1-3; 10 positions match TRBD1. There are 15 residues in the CDR3. The germline V gene encodes CDR1 SEHNR and CDR2 FQNEAQ (reference sequence). Germline trimming cut 5 bases from V and 2 bases from J; bases unmatched to any gene: 3. The CDR3 sequence: CASSAGTGAGNTIYF. The CDR3 bases are TGTGCCAGCAGCGCAGGGACAGGGGCTGGAAACACCATATATTTT.